This T cell receptor beta chain comes out of a study of OX40 agonist ivuxolimab in advanced cancers. About the full investigation: Ivuxolimab, which targeted the costimulatory receptor OX40 (CD134), was an agonistic, fully human IgG2 monoclonal antibody. Intravenous ivuxolimab was administered to patients every 2 weeks at six dose levels: 0.01, 0.1, 0.3, 1.5, 3 and 10 mg/kg. Of the approximately 50 patients in dose escalation, about 20 had hepatocellular carcinoma, roughly 15 had melanoma, 9 had renal cell carcinoma and 9 had head and neck cancer. In the dose-escalation cohort, approximately 82% of patients were male, and the mean age was about 55 years, with a range of roughly 23 to 85. Prior anti-PD-1, anti-PD-L1 or anti-CTLA-4 therapy was permitted, and checkpoint inhibitors had been received by around 39% of dose-escalation patients. Partial responses were achieved by three dose-escalation patients, of whom one had hepatocellular carcinoma and two had cutaneous melanoma. Peripheral TCRbeta sequencing was intended to test whether TCR sequence diversity was altered and clonal T-cell expansion was caused by ivuxolimab. The paper reports the monotherapy dose-escalation portion (N of about 52 patients) of the phase I ivuxolimab trial.

Worth noting for this clone: The antigen this receptor binds is unknown. No qualities accompany the bases; no much larger clone lies one base away.

Genomic DNA was isolated from the sorted cells so that the TCRbeta CDR3 region could be sequenced. TCRbeta CDR3 regions were sequenced using the immunoSEQ Assay. TCRdb limited this immuneACCESS table to in-frame rearrangements with V and J called. A share of clones is missing; checked studies link under half to unresolved V genes, and the rest is unexplained. The sample table records about 65,000 clones; roughly 90% of these occur just once. The ten largest clones represent 1% to 1.2% of the sample. The CDR3 has 13 amino acids, counting the end cysteine and phenylalanine. CDR3 DNA is the only sequence kept; it has 39 bases, read in frame from the first base. CDR1 is given as MNHEY and CDR2 as SVGAGI, both from the germline V gene. V sheds 8 bases and J sheds 1 base, leaving 11 bases between their ends. The research as a whole found: Low levels of normalized T-cell clonal expansion were also seen in some patients who did not respond. On average, CD8+ T cells showed more expanded clones than CD4+ T cells after ivuxolimab. In the 0.1-3.0 mg/kg groups, partial responders had among the lowest normalized peripheral clonal expansion, particularly in CD8+ T cells. At doses of 0.1 to 3.0 mg/kg, clonal expansion of both CD4+ and CD8+ blood T cells was observed from baseline to week 6. The antigen specificity of the clonally expanded peripheral T cells was not determined.

The trial excluded patients who had a history of autoimmune disease or were on systemic immunosuppression. Peripheral blood for TCR sequencing was drawn from every dose cohort at baseline, at cycle 4 day 1 and at cycle 7 day 1. Samples were obtained from an open-label, multicenter, first-in-human phase I dose-escalation trial of ivuxolimab. Adults with locally advanced or metastatic melanoma, renal cell, hepatocellular, or head and neck squamous cell carcinoma were enrolled in the trial. Before TCR sequencing, CD4+ T cells and CD8+ T cells were sorted from peripheral blood as separate populations. The receptor's source is an adult with an advanced solid tumor such as melanoma, head and neck, liver or kidney cancer. The V and J segments used are TRBV6-5 and TRBJ1-1; TRBD1 could be the D gene, as 6 bases match. Sequences were derived from CD4+ or CD8+ T cells sorted from blood, sampled in a trial of the OX40 agonist ivuxolimab. The DNA is as follows: TGTGCCAGCGGCAGGGGCGCGAACACTGAAGCTTTCTTT. It encodes CASGRGANTEAFF.